These 16 T cell receptor beta chains were sequenced from one sample in a study of cytomegalovirus exposure and HLA in healthy donors. The PCR ran on 60 Vbeta and 13 Jbeta primers. Using immunoSEQ multiplex PCR, the repertoire was profiled, and TCRdb retains in-frame clones only, with some absent. The sample holds about 150,000 clones, approximately 60% seen once. Sequencing used PBMCs. Receptors were obtained from a human donor in good health.

This rearrangement joins TRBV5-1 to TRBJ2-1; 9 nucleotides align to TRBD2. The CDR3 totals 14 residues. Per germline, CDR1 SGHRS and CDR2 YFSETQ. Trimming at V came to 5 bases and at J to 6 bases, leaving 6 bases not matched to a gene. The CDR3 loop reads CASRIAGVLNEQFF. The CDR3 DNA is TGCGCCAGCAGGATAGCGGGAGTTCTCAATGAGCAGTTCTTC.

In its sample, this clone was seen once. V gene TRBV19 combines with J gene TRBJ2-1; 7 bases align to TRBD1. Per the germline V gene, CDR1 is LNHDA and CDR2 is SQIVND (reference sequence). The trim removed 7 bases at V and 9 bases at J, leaving 12 bases unmatched. The CDR3 totals 14 residues. The CDR3 sequence is CASIPDRASGEQFF. The DNA for the CDR3 is TGTGCCAGTATCCCCGACAGGGCGAGCGGTGAGCAGTTCTTC.

The rearrangement links TRBV4-1 to TRBJ2-4, with 9 bases fitting TRBD1. The CDR3 has 16 residues. The germline V gene has CDR1 MGHRA and CDR2 YSYEKL. V shed 2 bases and J 1 base; nucleotides not matched to a gene: 3. The CDR3: CASSQWTGEAKNIQYF. DNA of the CDR3: TGCGCCAGCAGCCAATGGACAGGGGAGGCCAAAAACATTCAGTACTTC.

CDR3 bases: TGTGCCAGCTCACCGCGGACAGGGGGCGTCCGGCAGTTCTTC. Translation gives CASSPRTGGVRQFF. V usage is TRBV18 and J usage is TRBJ2-1; 11 nucleotides line up with TRBD1. V dropped 3 bases and J dropped 12; count of bases not matched to a gene: 7. This CDR3 comprises 14 residues. The V gene's germline CDR1 is KGHSH and CDR2 LQKENI.

The genes are TRBV5-1 and TRBJ2-7, with TRBD2 identical over 11 bases. The germline gives CDR1 SGHRS, CDR2 YFSETQ. V shed 2 bases, J shed 5 bases, and the junction held 12 bases outside the gene matches. The CDR3 extends over 17 amino acids. The CDR3 DNA reads as TGCGCCAGCAGCTTTACTAGCGGGAGACGGGGGATCCACGAGCAGTACTTC. It codes for CASSFTSGRRGIHEQYF. The variable domain in full, with the rest retrieved from reference TRBV5-1 and TRBJ2-7, is KAGVTQTPRYLIKTRGQQVTLSCSPISGHRSVSWYQQTPGQGLQFLFEYFSETQRNKGNFPGRFSGRQFSNSRSEMNVSTLELGDSALYLCASSFTSGRRGIHEQYFGPGTRLTVT.

This chain uses TRBV5-1 with TRBJ2-7, with TRBD2 matching 15 bases. The ends lost 7 bases at V and 7 bases at J; junction bases unmatched: 15. The CDR3 has 17 amino acids. Per germline, CDR1 SGHRS and CDR2 YFSETQ. The CDR3, as DNA: TGCGCCAGCCGGCTGGGACTAGCGGGAGGTCCCTATCGGGAGCAGTACTTC. As protein: CASRLGLAGGPYREQYF.

The chain joins TRBV7-9 to TRBJ2-5, with D maybe TRBD2 (5 bases). Looked up from germline, CDR1 is SEHNR and CDR2 is FQNEAQ (reference sequence). V dropped 3 bases and J dropped 4 bases, with 15 bases sitting between them. The CDR3 length is 15 residues. This CDR3 reads CASSLAEVVGETQYF. CDR3 in DNA: TGTGCCAGCAGCTTGGCGGAGGTGGTCGGAGAGACCCAGTACTTC.

In its sample, this clone was seen a few times. The chain carries TRBV7-2 and TRBJ1-4; 10 nucleotides align to TRBD1. Germline CDR1 reads SGHTA; CDR2 reads FQGNSA. The CDR3 totals 14 residues. V lost 5 bases, J lost 7 bases, and 4 bases stayed unmatched. Written as DNA, the CDR3 is TGTGCCAGCAGCAGGGACAGGGGACCTGAAAAACTGTTTTTT. It yields the protein CASSRDRGPEKLFF.

CDR3 nucleotides: TGTGCCAGCAGCTTAGGACGGGAGGGGGCGAAAGCTTTCTTT. It codes for CASSLGREGAKAFF. This chain joins TRBV11-3 and TRBJ1-1; 7 bases are a match to TRBD1. The CDR3 consists of 14 residues. CDR1 is SGHNT and CDR2 is YENEEA in the germline V gene. V gave up 1 base and J gave up 9 bases; unmatched junction bases: 8.

This clone was observed a single time. V gene TRBV2 combines with J gene TRBJ2-1; 12 bases fit TRBD1. V was pared by 5 bases and J by 8 bases, with 4 bases of the junction left unmatched. The CDR3 runs 14 residues. The germline V gene has CDR1 SNHLY and CDR2 FYNNEI. The CDR3 DNA sequence: TGTGCCAGCAGTAAGGGGACAGGGGGCCATGAGCAGTTCTTC. The encoded protein is CASSKGTGGHEQFF.

In DNA, the CDR3 is TGTGCCACTAGGGACAGGGGGGTCAATAGCAATCAGCCCCAGCATTTT. The encoded protein is CATRDRGVNSNQPQHF. The V gene is TRBV19, the J gene TRBJ1-5, with 11 bases identical to TRBD1. J was trimmed by 0 bases and V by 10 bases; bases with no gene match: 8. The CDR3 length is 16 residues. Germline V gene lookup returns CDR1 LNHDA and CDR2 SQIVND (reference sequence).

The rearrangement joins TRBV9 to TRBJ2-3; possible D gene TRBD1, 6 bases. V was shortened by 3 bases and J by 2 bases, with 13 bases between the two germline ends. The CDR3 sequence is 15 residues long. Germline V gene lookup returns CDR1 SGDLS and CDR2 YYNGEE. The CDR3 sequence is CASSAETGFTDTQYF. The CDR3 DNA follows: TGTGCCAGCAGCGCGGAAACAGGGTTCACAGATACGCAGTATTTT.

The rearrangement joins TRBV20-1 to TRBJ2-7; 8 bases are shared with TRBD1. The germline gives CDR1 DFQATT, CDR2 SNEGSKA (reference sequence). This CDR3 contains 11 residues. The V segment lost 4 bases and the J segment 5 bases; nucleotides outside the gene matches: 1. The CDR3 protein is CSAKQGDEQYF. DNA for the CDR3: TGCAGTGCTAAACAGGGGGACGAGCAGTACTTC.

J is TRBJ2-3 and V is TRBV5-4, with TRBD2 matching 8 bases. This CDR3 region has 16 residues. Germline V lookup: CDR1 SGHNT, CDR2 YYREEE (reference sequence). J gave up 1 base and V 0 bases, and 4 bases lay outside the gene matches. The CDR3 DNA follows: TGTGCCAGCAGCTTGGCCGGGGGGGGTCGCACAGATACGCAGTATTTT. Encoded protein: CASSLAGGGRTDTQYF.

The chain combines TRBV29-1 with TRBJ2-7; D is ambiguous. V was clipped by 4 bases and J by 7 bases, with 17 bases between them. CDR1 and CDR2 from the germline V gene are SQVTM and ANQGSEA. The CDR3 totals 13 residues. This chain's CDR3 is CSVVSPPGREQYF. The CDR3 region has the DNA TGCAGCGTTGTTTCCCCCCCAGGAAGGGAGCAGTACTTC.

The chain combines TRBV28 with TRBJ1-1, with TRBD1 matching over 10 bases. The CDR3 sequence is 15 residues long. The germline V gene encodes CDR1 MDHEN and CDR2 SYDVKM. V shed 5 bases and J 3 bases; nucleotides not matched to a gene: 6. CDR3 sequence reads: CASSQTGGSHTEAFF. In DNA form, the CDR3 reads TGTGCCAGCAGTCAGACAGGGGGCAGTCACACTGAAGCTTTCTTT. Complete variable domain (other parts from reference TRBV28 and TRBJ1-1): DVKVTQSSRYLVKRTGEKVFLECVQDMDHENMFWYRQDPGLGLRLIYFSYDVKMKEKGDIPEGYSVSREKKERFSLILESASTNQTSMYLCASSQTGGSHTEAFFGQGTRLTVV.